Following are 4 T cell receptor beta chains from one sample sequenced in a study of TIL therapy for anti-PD-1-resistant metastatic lung cancer. Noted time point: pre-treatment sample, taken before nivolumab and TIL therapy. The immunoSEQ assay was v3. Profiling relied on immunoSEQ multiplex PCR, and the TCRdb table lists in-frame clones only, not all of them. The sample consists of about 19,000 clones, 60% to 80% of them appearing once. This material consisted of blood, taken at baseline. The receptor source for this set is a person between 30 and 80 years old with non-small cell lung cancer.

J is TRBJ1-5 and V is TRBV6-5; TRBD1 agrees at 10 bases. Losses at the gene ends were 7 bases for V and 8 bases for J; bases not matched to a gene: 5. This CDR3 is built from 13 residues. Germline V gene data show CDR1 as MNHEY and CDR2 as SVGAGI. The DNA of the CDR3 is TGTGCCAGCACAGACAGGGGGCAGAAGCCCCAGCATTTT. This encodes CASTDRGQKPQHF.

This clone was seen a handful of times. In DNA form, the CDR3 reads TGTGCCAGCAGCTTAAGCGGGGGGGCTGGGACAGATACGCAGTATTTT. It yields the protein CASSLSGGAGTDTQYF. The chain couples TRBV11-2 to TRBJ2-3; TRBD2 matches 10 bases. V lost 2 bases, J lost 3 bases, and 5 bases stayed unmatched. This CDR3 contains 16 residues. The germline gives CDR1 SGHAT, CDR2 FQNNGV.

Written as DNA, the CDR3 is TGCGCCAGCAGCTTGCGTCAACAAGTCAGGAACACTGAAGCTTTCTTT. Encoded protein: CASSLRQQVRNTEAFF. The chain combines TRBV5-1 with TRBJ1-1; D not certain. The CDR3 covers 16 residues. The V and J ends lost 1 base and 1 base respectively, with 14 bases between them. CDR1 and CDR2 (germline): SGHRS, YFSETQ.

This chain connects TRBV27 to TRBJ2-1, with a possible D match to TRBD2 (6 bases). The CDR3 covers 15 residues. Germline assignment: CDR1 MNHEY and CDR2 SMNVEV (reference sequence). The V and J ends lost 9 bases and 2 bases respectively, with 17 bases between them. CDR3 amino acids: CARPFRGIPYNEQFF. The CDR3 nucleotides read TGTGCCAGACCCTTCCGCGGGATCCCCTACAATGAGCAGTTCTTC.